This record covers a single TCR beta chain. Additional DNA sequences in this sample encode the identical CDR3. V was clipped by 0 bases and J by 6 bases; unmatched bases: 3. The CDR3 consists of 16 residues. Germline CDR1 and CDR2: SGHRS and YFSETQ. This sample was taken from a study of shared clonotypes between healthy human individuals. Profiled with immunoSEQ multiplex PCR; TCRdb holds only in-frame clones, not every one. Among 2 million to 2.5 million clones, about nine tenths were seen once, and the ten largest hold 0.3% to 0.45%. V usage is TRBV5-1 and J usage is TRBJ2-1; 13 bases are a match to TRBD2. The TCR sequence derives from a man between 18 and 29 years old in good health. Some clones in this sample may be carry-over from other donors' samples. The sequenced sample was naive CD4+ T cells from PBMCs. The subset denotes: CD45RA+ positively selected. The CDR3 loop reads CASSLGGLAGANEQFF. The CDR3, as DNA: TGCGCCAGCAGCTTGGGTGGACTAGCGGGAGCCAATGAGCAGTTCTTC.